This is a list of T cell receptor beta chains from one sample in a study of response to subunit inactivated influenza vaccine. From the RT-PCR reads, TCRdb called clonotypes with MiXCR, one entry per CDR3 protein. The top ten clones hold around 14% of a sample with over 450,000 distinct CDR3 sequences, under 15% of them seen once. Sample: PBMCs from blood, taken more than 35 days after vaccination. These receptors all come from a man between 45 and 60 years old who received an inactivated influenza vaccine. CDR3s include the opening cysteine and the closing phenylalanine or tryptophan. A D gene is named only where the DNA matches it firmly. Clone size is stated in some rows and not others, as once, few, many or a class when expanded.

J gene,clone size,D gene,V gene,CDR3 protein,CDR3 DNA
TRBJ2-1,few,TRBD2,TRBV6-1,CASNRAGGPYNEQFF,TGTGCCAGCAATAGAGCGGGGGGGCCGTACAATGAGCAGTTCTTC
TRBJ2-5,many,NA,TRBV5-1,CASSLGARETQYF,TGCGCCAGCAGCTTGGGGGCGCGAGAGACCCAGTACTTC
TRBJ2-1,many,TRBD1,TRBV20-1,CSASAGQGAGVRINEQFF,TGCAGTGCTAGTGCTGGACAGGGGGCAGGGGTGCGGATCAATGAGCAGTTCTTC
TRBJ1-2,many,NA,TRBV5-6,CASSLAGTNYGYTF,TGTGCCAGCAGCTTGGCCGGGACAAACTATGGCTACACCTTC
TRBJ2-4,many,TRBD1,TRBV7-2,CASSWGTGQNIQYF,TGTGCCAGCAGCTGGGGGACAGGTCAAAACATTCAGTACTTC
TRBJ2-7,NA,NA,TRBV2,CASKADQAYEQYF,TGTGCCAGCAAAGCAGACCAAGCCTACGAGCAGTACTTC
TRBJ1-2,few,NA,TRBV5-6,CASSLELTSGYTF,TGTGCCAGCAGCTTGGAGCTTACATCAGGCTACACCTTC
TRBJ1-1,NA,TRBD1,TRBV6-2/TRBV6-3,CASSFDRGAEAFF,TGTGCCAGCAGTTTTGACAGGGGCGCTGAAGCTTTCTTT
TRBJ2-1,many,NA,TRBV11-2,CASSLDHLAVGQFF,TGTGCCAGCAGCTTAGATCACCTGGCCGTAGGGCAGTTCTTC
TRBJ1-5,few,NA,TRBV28,CASSLGQGQPQHF,TGTGCCAGCAGTCTGGGGCAGGGTCAGCCCCAGCATTTT
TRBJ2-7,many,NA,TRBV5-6,CASSYTQGVFSYEQYF,TGTGCCAGCAGCTATACGCAGGGAGTGTTCTCCTACGAGCAGTACTTC
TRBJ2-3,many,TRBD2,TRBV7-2,CASSLMPSGSRTDTQYF,TGTGCCAGCAGCTTAATGCCGAGCGGGAGTAGAACAGATACGCAGTATTTT
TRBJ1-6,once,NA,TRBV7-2,CAISLGQGWNSPLHF,TGTGCCATCAGCTTAGGCCAGGGGTGGAATTCACCCCTCCACTTT
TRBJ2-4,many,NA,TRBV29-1,CSAQTGTGENIQYF,TGCAGCGCTCAAACCGGGACTGGCGAAAACATTCAGTACTTC
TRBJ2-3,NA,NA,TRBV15,CATSRDPSSTDTQYF,TGTGCCACCAGCAGAGATCCATCCAGTACAGATACGCAGTATTTT
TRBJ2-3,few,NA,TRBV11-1,CASTHSDPDTQYF,TGTGCCAGTACACATAGCGACCCAGATACGCAGTATTTT
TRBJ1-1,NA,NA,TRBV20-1,CRVAGPNTEAFF,TGCAGGGTTGCGGGCCCAAACACTGAAGCTTTCTTT
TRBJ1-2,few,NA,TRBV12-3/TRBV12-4,CASSLEFREHGYTF,TGTGCCAGCAGTTTGGAGTTCAGGGAGCATGGCTACACCTTC
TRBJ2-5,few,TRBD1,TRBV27,CASSLGGPRQGWETQYF,TGTGCCAGCAGTTTAGGGGGCCCAAGACAGGGCTGGGAGACCCAGTACTTC
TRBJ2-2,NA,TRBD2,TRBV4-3,CASSQEYRAGGITGELFF,TGCGCCAGCAGCCAAGAATATCGAGCGGGAGGAATAACCGGGGAGCTGTTTTTT
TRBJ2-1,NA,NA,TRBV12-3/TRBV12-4,CASSFGGDEQFF,TGTGCCAGCAGTTTCGGTGGCGATGAGCAGTTCTTC
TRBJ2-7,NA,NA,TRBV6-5,CASSFGQKYEQYF,TGTGCCAGCAGTTTCGGACAGAAGTACGAGCAGTACTTC
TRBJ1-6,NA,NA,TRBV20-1,CSARTRDYNSPLHF,TGCAGTGCTAGAACGCGGGACTATAATTCACCCCTCCACTTT
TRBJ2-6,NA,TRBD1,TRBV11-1,CASRDPGQGISGANVLTF,TGTGCCAGCAGAGATCCGGGACAGGGGATCTCTGGGGCCAACGTCCTGACTTTC
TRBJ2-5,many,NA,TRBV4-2,CASSQGNQFQETQYF,TGTGCCAGCAGCCAGGGGAATCAGTTTCAAGAGACCCAGTACTTC
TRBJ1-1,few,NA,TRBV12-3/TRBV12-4,CASSLGPAGVEAFF,TGTGCCAGCAGTTTAGGTCCGGCAGGCGTTGAAGCTTTCTTT
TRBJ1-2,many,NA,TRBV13,CASSLAGWPPNYGYTF,TGTGCCAGCAGCTTAGCCGGGTGGCCACCCAACTATGGCTACACCTTC
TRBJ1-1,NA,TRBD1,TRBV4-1,CASSRGTGRLNTEAFF,TGCGCCAGCAGCCGCGGGACAGGGCGTTTGAACACTGAAGCTTTCTTT
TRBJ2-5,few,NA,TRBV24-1,CATRSGNGETQYF,TGTGCCACCAGATCAGGGAATGGAGAGACCCAGTACTTC
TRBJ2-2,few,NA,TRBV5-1,CASSLVSQSNTGELFF,TGCGCCAGCAGCTTGGTATCGCAATCAAACACCGGGGAGCTGTTTTTT
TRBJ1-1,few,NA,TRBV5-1,CASSPGPRDTEAFF,TGCGCCAGCAGCCCCGGTCCGAGGGACACTGAAGCTTTCTTT
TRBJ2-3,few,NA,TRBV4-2,CASSQELVKATQYF,TGTGCCAGCAGCCAAGAACTAGTTAAAGCTACGCAGTATTTT
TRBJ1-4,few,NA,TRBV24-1,CATSSTVNEKLFF,TGTGCCACCAGTTCGACAGTGAATGAAAAACTGTTTTTT
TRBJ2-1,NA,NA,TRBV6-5,CASSYGGLGNEQFF,TGTGCCAGCAGTTACGGGGGGCTCGGGAATGAGCAGTTCTTC
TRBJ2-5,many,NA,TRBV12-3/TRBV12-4,CASSLQDTRWETQYF,TGTGCCAGCAGTTTGCAGGATACCCGGTGGGAGACCCAGTACTTC
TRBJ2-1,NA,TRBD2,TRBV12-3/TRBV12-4,CASSSSGGADEQFF,TGTGCCAGCAGTTCTAGCGGGGGGGCTGATGAGCAGTTCTTC
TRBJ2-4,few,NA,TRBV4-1,CASSQPTAASKNIQYF,TGCGCCAGCAGCCAACCGACAGCAGCATCGAAAAACATTCAGTACTTC
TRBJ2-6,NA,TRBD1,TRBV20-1,CSVPGTGGSGANVLTF,TGCAGTGTCCCCGGGACAGGGGGCTCTGGGGCCAACGTCCTGACTTTC
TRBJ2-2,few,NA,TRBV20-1,CSTTGFVAGELFF,TGCAGTACCACTGGGTTTGTCGCCGGGGAGCTGTTTTTT
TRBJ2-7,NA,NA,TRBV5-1,CASTLGQKTSYEQYF,TGCGCCAGCACCCTCGGACAGAAAACCTCCTACGAGCAGTACTTC
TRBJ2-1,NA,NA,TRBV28,CASRRVAGRSTNEQFF,TGTGCCAGCAGACGAGTGGCAGGGCGGTCTACGAATGAGCAGTTCTTC
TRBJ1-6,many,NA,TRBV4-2,CASSQDGGRDSPLHF,TGTGCCAGCAGCCAAGACGGGGGCCGGGATTCACCCCTCCACTTT
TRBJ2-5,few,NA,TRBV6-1,CASSQWGTAGRKETQYF,TGTGCCAGCAGTCAATGGGGGACCGCCGGGAGAAAAGAGACCCAGTACTTC
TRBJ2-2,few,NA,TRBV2,CATTRQDTGELFF,TGTGCCACCACCCGACAGGACACCGGGGAGCTGTTTTTT
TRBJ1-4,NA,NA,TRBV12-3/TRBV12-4,CASSFESTNEKLFF,TGTGCCAGCAGTTTTGAATCAACTAATGAAAAACTGTTTTTT
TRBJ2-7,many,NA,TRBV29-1,CSVEDLRTNEQYF,TGCAGCGTTGAAGATCTCAGGACGAATGAGCAGTACTTC
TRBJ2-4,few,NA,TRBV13,CASSDWQGPKNIQYF,TGTGCCAGCAGCGATTGGCAGGGGCCCAAAAACATTCAGTACTTC
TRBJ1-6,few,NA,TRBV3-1,CASSLLGGVLVNSPLHF,TGTGCCAGCAGCCTACTTGGAGGGGTCCTGGTTAATTCACCCCTCCACTTT
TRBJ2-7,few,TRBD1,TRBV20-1,CSANNPGTGIEQYF,TGCAGTGCTAACAACCCCGGGACAGGGATCGAGCAGTACTTC
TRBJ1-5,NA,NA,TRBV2,CASSEWPNQPQHF,TGTGCCAGCAGTGAATGGCCGAATCAGCCCCAGCATTTT
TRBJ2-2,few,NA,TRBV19,CASLSYEGLENGELFF,TGTGCCAGCCTATCCTACGAGGGTCTCGAGAACGGGGAGCTGTTTTTT
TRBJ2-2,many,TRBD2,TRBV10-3,CAISEGTSGTANTGELFF,TGTGCCATCAGCGAAGGGACTAGCGGGACTGCGAACACCGGGGAGCTGTTTTTT
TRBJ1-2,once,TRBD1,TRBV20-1,CSADSSPRTGGESTF,TGCAGTGCTGATTCTTCCCCCAGGACAGGGGGTGAAAGTACCTTC
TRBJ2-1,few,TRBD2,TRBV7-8,CASSPRLAGIYNEQFF,TGTGCCAGCAGCCCTCGACTAGCGGGAATCTACAATGAGCAGTTCTTC
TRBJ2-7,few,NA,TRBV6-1,CASSQTRFYEQYF,TGTGCCAGCAGTCAGACTAGGTTCTACGAGCAGTACTTC
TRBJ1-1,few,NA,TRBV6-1,CASSARGHPTEAFF,TGTGCCAGCAGTGCCCGCGGGCATCCAACTGAAGCTTTCTTT
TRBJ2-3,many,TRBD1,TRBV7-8,CASSLWDRETTDTQYF,TGTGCCAGCAGCTTATGGGACAGGGAAACCACAGATACGCAGTATTTT
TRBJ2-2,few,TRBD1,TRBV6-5,CASSYQVGTGGQGSGELFF,TGTGCCAGCAGTTACCAAGTCGGGACAGGGGGCCAAGGTTCCGGGGAGCTGTTTTTT
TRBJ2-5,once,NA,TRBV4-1,CASSPLPLETQYF,TGCGCCAGCAGCCCCTTACCTTTAGAGACCCAGTACTTC
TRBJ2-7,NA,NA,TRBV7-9,CASRTSGADEQYF,TGTGCCAGCAGAACCTCGGGGGCTGACGAGCAGTACTTC